The T cell receptor (beta chain) under discussion was sequenced for a study of blood T cell repertoires in COVID-19. Across the whole study: Samples representing acute and convalescent COVID-19 were sourced from the United States, Italy and Spain. Sources were T cells, B-cell-depleted T cells, or PBMCs; the material itself was cDNA or gDNA.

The method was immunoSEQ multiplex PCR; TCRdb's version includes in-frame clones alone and lacks a portion of them. The sample includes about 300,000 clones, nearly 90% of them seen just once. The CDR3 runs to 17 residues. CDR1 and CDR2 from the germline V gene are KGHSH and LQKENI. Between the trimmed V and J ends, which lost 2 bases and 0 bases, there was a span of 14 bases. Cohorts were assigned according to the clinical history that participants reported. The TCR comes from a woman aged 45-65 years who had been exposed to COVID-19. The chain links TRBV18 to TRBJ1-3; D may be TRBD1 (6 bases). Sequencing was carried out using PBMCs or T cells enriched from blood (not recorded which). CDR3 DNA: TGTGCCAGCTCACCAATGGGACACCTTTACTCTGGAAACACCATATATTTT. Residues: CASSPMGHLYSGNTIYF.